This T cell receptor beta chain was sequenced for a study of blood T cell repertoires in COVID-19 (TCRdb year 2020). Regarding the study in general: Samples covering the acute and convalescent phases of COVID-19 were provided by collaborators in the United States, Italy and Spain. The material from the prospective study consisted of cDNA or gDNA derived from T cells, B-cell-depleted T cells, or PBMCs. Subjects who had been exposed to COVID-19, were actively infected with it, or had recovered from it provided the deeply sampled blood TCRbeta repertoires that made up the dataset. The repertoires were made available in a free public database intended to serve as a resource for research on the immune response to SARS-CoV-2. Samples were obtained from the ongoing ImmuneRACE study (first 160 participants) and from 1,254 subjects provided by 6 global collaborators. The sample metadata nearly always contained a de-identified subject ID, COVID-19 status, age in years and sex. HLA class I and class II types, where available, came from metadata supplied by the sample provider rather than from assay-based typing.

TCRbeta CDR3 regions were amplified from genomic DNA using the immunoSEQ Assay, a bias-controlled multiplex PCR. Concerning the study's data processing: The number of nucleated cells in each sample was estimated by amplification of reference gene primers within the assay. To quantify the absolute abundance of each unique TCRbeta CDR3 rearrangement, sequence reads were collapsed and filtered. Productive Simpson clonality was computed per sample as the square root of Simpson's diversity index over productive rearrangements. As stored in TCRdb, this immuneACCESS dataset retains in-frame rearrangements with V and J assigned. A fraction of the clones does not appear; measured against another copy, unresolved V genes explain less than half of the discrepancy, and the remainder lacks a known reason. V and J calls and clone size come straight from that table; D and trimming were deduced from the DNA. For this sample there are some 250,000 clones; over 75% appear just once. Approximately 1.9% of the sample lies in the top ten.

In the prospective study, participants were about 18 to 95 years old, resided in fewer than 25 geographic areas of the United States, and were enrolled through a virtual design. To assign participants to cohorts, the prospective study relied on clinical history that participants themselves reported in a screening survey and a study questionnaire. For ImmuneRACE Cohort 3, a participant was defined as recovered based on two consecutive negative NP/OP PCR tests, clearance by a healthcare professional, or resolution of symptoms. Mobile phlebotomists in the prospective study collected whole blood, serum and a nasopharyngeal or oropharyngeal swab from every participant. Additional blood draws and questionnaires over an approximately two-month period could optionally be provided by prospective study participants. Before DNA extraction, blood samples from the prospective study were shipped at room temperature or frozen.

From the cysteine up to the phenylalanine, the CDR3 has a length of 23 residues. Only CDR3 DNA is held: 69 bases, read in frame from base 1. Study-level results and caveats: Clinical and demographic metadata were provided uncurated, with the amount varying by source and participant.

As for this clone: Its cognate antigen has yet to be identified. There are no base qualities to consult, and no much larger clone falls within one base.

The chain employs TRBV21-1 and TRBJ2-7; TRBD2 is the table's D call, not checked against the DNA. TRBV21-1 has pseudogene status. The specimen was PBMCs or T cells enriched from blood (not recorded which). The TCR originated in a woman between 45 and 60 years old who had recovered from COVID-19. The CDR3 loop reads CASSKGARRREGTSGRIRDEQYF. The DNA sequence follows: TGTGCCAGCAGCAAAGGAGCTAGGCGGAGGGAAGGGACTAGCGGGAGGATTCGGGACGAGCAGTACTTC.